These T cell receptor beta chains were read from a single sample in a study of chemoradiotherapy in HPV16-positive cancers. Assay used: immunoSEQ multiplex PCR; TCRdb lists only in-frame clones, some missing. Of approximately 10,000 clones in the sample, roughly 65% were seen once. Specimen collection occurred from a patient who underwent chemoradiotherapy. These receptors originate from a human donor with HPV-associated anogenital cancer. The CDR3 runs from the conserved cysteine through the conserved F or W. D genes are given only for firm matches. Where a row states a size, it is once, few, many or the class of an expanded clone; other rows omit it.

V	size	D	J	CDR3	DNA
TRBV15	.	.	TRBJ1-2	CATSRPADPLRGNYGYTF	TGTGCCACCAGCAGGCCTGCGGACCCGTTAAGAGGGAACTATGGCTACACCTTC
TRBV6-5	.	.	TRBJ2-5	CASSLKDIYLQETQYF	TGTGCCAGCAGTTTAAAGGACATTTACCTCCAAGAGACCCAGTACTTC
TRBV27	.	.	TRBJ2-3	CASSFWGAPSDTQYF	TGTGCCAGCAGTTTTTGGGGCGCCCCCTCGGATACGCAGTATTTT
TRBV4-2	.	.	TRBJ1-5	CASSHEKPGYSNQPQHF	TGTGCCAGCAGCCACGAGAAGCCGGGATATAGCAATCAGCCCCAGCATTTT
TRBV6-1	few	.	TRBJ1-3	CASSDLGNTIYF	TGTGCCAGCAGTGACCTTGGAAACACCATATATTTT
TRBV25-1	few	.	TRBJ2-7	CASGNSGEQYF	TGTGCCAGCGGGAACTCCGGCGAGCAGTACTTC
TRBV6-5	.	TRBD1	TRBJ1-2	CASSRDRVNYGYTF	TGTGCCAGCAGCCGGGACAGGGTAAACTATGGCTACACCTTC
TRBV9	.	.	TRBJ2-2	CASSVGRTGELFF	TGTGCCAGCAGCGTAGGGAGGACCGGGGAGCTGTTTTTT
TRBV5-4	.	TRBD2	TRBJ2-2	CASSLYRGGPGELFF	TGTGCCAGCAGCTTGTATCGGGGGGGCCCCGGGGAGCTGTTTTTT
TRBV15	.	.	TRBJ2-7	CATGTAWGEQYF	TGTGCCACCGGTACAGCCTGGGGGGAGCAGTACTTC
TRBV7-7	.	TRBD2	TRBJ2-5	CASSLSGGRGETQYF	TGTGCCAGCAGCTTGAGCGGGGGCAGGGGAGAGACCCAGTACTTC
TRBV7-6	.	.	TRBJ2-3	CASSLWTASSTDTQYF	TGTGCCAGCAGCTTGTGGACAGCATCTAGCACAGATACGCAGTATTTT
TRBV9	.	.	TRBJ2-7	CASSAPKRGPRLRAYEQYF	TGTGCCAGCAGCGCGCCCAAACGGGGGCCGCGGCTGCGGGCCTACGAGCAGTACTTC
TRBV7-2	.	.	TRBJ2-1	CASNDRGGADEQFF	TGTGCCAGCAACGATAGGGGGGGGGCCGATGAGCAGTTCTTC
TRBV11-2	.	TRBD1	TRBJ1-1	CASSLGLWGQLNTEAFF	TGTGCCAGCAGCTTAGGATTGTGGGGACAGCTGAACACTGAAGCTTTCTTT
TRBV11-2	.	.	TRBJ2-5	CASSHLIRDQETQYF	TGTGCCAGCAGCCACCTCATAAGGGACCAAGAGACCCAGTACTTC
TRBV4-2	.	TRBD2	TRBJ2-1	CASSHRRGGHNEQFF	TGTGCCAGCAGCCATCGGCGGGGGGGCCACAATGAGCAGTTCTTC
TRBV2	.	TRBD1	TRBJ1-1	CASKTGAVLGAFF	TGTGCCAGCAAGACAGGGGCCGTCTTAGGAGCTTTCTTT
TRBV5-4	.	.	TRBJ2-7	CASSPGGGINEQYF	TGTGCCAGCAGCCCAGGGGGGGGCATCAACGAGCAGTACTTC
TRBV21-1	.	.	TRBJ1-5	CASSDLGQGALYSNQPQHF	TGTGCCAGCAGCGACCTGGGACAGGGGGCTCTTTATAGCAATCAGCCCCAGCATTTT